Presented here are 2 T cell receptor beta chains from one specimen sequenced in a study of PD-L1 blockade in urothelial cancer. Generated by immunoSEQ multiplex PCR, the TCRdb table keeps only in-frame clones and is missing some. The data hold 35,000 to 50,000 clones, with more than 75% observed a single time. This specimen was PBMCs, taken around atezolizumab (anti-PD-L1) treatment. The receptors stem from a man between 65 and 85 years old with urothelial cancer.

V and J are TRBV27 and TRBJ2-2, with a weak D call TRBD1 (6 bases). The CDR3 runs 13 residues. Trimming cost V 3 bases and J 9 bases, with 11 bases left between them. Per germline, CDR1 MNHEY and CDR2 SMNVEV (reference sequence). The chain's CDR3 is CASSLGQTRELFF. Here the CDR3 DNA reads TGTGCCAGCAGTTTGGGACAAACCCGGGAGCTGTTTTTT.

This chain uses TRBV29-1 with TRBJ1-3; 9 nucleotides line up with TRBD1. V dropped 7 bases and J dropped 4; count of bases not matched to a gene: 5. CDR1 is SQVTM, CDR2 ANQGSEA, per germline. The CDR3 is made up of 13 amino acids. The CDR3 here is CSAGQGFGNTIYF. The CDR3 bases are TGCAGCGCTGGACAGGGGTTCGGAAACACCATATATTTT. The complete variable domain, with remaining parts taken from reference TRBV29-1 and TRBJ1-3, reads SAVISQKPSRDICQRGTSLTIQCQVDSQVTMMFWYRQQPGQSLTLIATANQGSEATYESGFVIDKFPISRPNLTFSTLTVSNMSPEDSSIYLCSAGQGFGNTIYFGEGSWLTVV.